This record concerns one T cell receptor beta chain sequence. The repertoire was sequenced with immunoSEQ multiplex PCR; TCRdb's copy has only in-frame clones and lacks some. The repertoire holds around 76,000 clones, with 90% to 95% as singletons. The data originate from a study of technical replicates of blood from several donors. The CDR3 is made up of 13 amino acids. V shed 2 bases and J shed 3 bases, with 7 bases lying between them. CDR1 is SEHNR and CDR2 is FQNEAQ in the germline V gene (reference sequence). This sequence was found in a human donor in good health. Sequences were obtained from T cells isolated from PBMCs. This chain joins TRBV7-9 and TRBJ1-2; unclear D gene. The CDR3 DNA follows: TGTGCCAGCAGCTTATTCACGGACTATGGCTACACCTTC. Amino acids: CASSLFTDYGYTF.